Listed here are 27 T cell receptor beta chains from one sample, sequenced in a study of blood T cell repertoires in COVID-19. The assay was immunoSEQ multiplex PCR, and TCRdb's table has in-frame clones only and misses some. This table holds about 190,000 clones, about nine tenths found once. Sequencing used peripheral blood. The receptors originated from a man aged 40-50 years with acute or convalescent COVID-19.

V usage is TRBV4-2 and J usage is TRBJ1-5; TRBD1 aligns across 7 bases. This CDR3 contains 15 residues. Germline trimming cut 5 bases from V and 5 bases from J; bases unmatched to any gene: 9. The germline gives CDR1 LGHNA, CDR2 YNFKEQ. The CDR3 region is CASSGKDREHQPQHF. In DNA form, the CDR3 reads TGTGCCAGCAGCGGAAAAGACAGGGAGCATCAGCCCCAGCATTTT.

The CDR3 spells CSASGGGSYEQYF. CDR3 in DNA: TGCAGTGCTAGTGGGGGAGGGTCCTACGAGCAGTACTTC. The V call is TRBV20-1, the J call TRBJ2-7; 7 nucleotides line up with TRBD2. Germline trimming cut 3 bases from V and 1 base from J; bases unmatched to any gene: 3. There are 13 residues in the CDR3. Per germline, CDR1 DFQATT and CDR2 SNEGSKA (reference sequence).

This chain joins TRBV7-8 and TRBJ2-5; 12 nucleotides match TRBD2. CDR3 size: 17 residues. V trimming: 2 bases; J trimming: 1 base; junction bases outside the gene matches: 5. The germline CDR1 and CDR2 sequences are SGHVS and FQNEAQ. The CDR3 sequence: CASSLNLAGGPQETQYF. As DNA, the CDR3 is TGTGCCAGCAGCTTAAATCTAGCGGGGGGGCCCCAAGAGACCCAGTACTTC.

The chain is built from TRBV11-3 and TRBJ2-7; 9 nucleotides agree with TRBD2. The CDR3 is 15 amino acids. Germline V CDR1 and CDR2: SGHNT, YENEEA. V trimming: 1 base; J trimming: 7 bases; junction bases outside the gene matches: 8. Here the CDR3 reads CASSLVGGGAGEQYF. In DNA form, the CDR3 reads TGTGCCAGCAGCTTAGTTGGCGGGGGGGCCGGGGAGCAGTACTTC.

The CDR3 loop reads CASSWDAARGGRNEQFF. The CDR3 DNA sequence: TGTGCCAGCAGCTGGGACGCGGCGCGGGGGGGCCGGAATGAGCAGTTCTTC. The genes are TRBV5-4 and TRBJ2-1; 9 bases map to TRBD2. V lost 3 bases to trimming and J lost 7 bases; unmatched junction nucleotides: 14. The CDR3 extends over 17 amino acids. CDR1 and CDR2 from the germline V gene are SGHNT and YYREEE (reference sequence).

This chain connects TRBV5-1 to TRBJ2-2; the D gene is possibly TRBD1 (6 bases). Trimming removed 4 bases from V and 5 bases from J, with 9 bases in between. The length of the CDR3 is 13 residues. Germline V gene sequence: CDR1 SGHRS, CDR2 YFSETQ. The CDR3 DNA reads TGCGCCAGCAGCGGAACAGGGACCGGGGAGCTGTTTTTT. Amino acid sequence: CASSGTGTGELFF.

The chain has TRBV7-2 and TRBJ2-1; D is unresolved. The CDR3 contains 14 residues. CDR1 and CDR2 from the germline V gene are SGHTA and FQGNSA. Trimming left V 7 bases short and J 9 bases short, with 19 bases between. DNA for the CDR3: TGTGCCAGCACCCCCTCGCCCTATATAACTGAGCAGTTCTTC. Protein: CASTPSPYITEQFF.

The CDR3 nucleotides are TGTGCCAGCAGCCAAACAGGGGGGTACGAGCAGTACTTC. It translates to CASSQTGGYEQYF. This chain uses TRBV7-3 with TRBJ2-7, with 8 positions matching TRBD1. With V trimmed by 5 bases and J by 4 bases, 4 bases remained unmatched. This CDR3 is built from 13 residues. CDR1 is SGHTA and CDR2 is FQGTGA in the germline V gene.

This clone showed up just once. The chain joins TRBV15 to TRBJ2-1; 8 bases map to TRBD2. The V gene's germline CDR1 is LNHNV and CDR2 YYDKDF (reference sequence). The CDR3 runs 17 residues. The ends lost 0 bases at V and 7 bases at J; junction bases unmatched: 11. The CDR3 DNA reads as TGTGCCACCAGCAGAGATCGGGGGACTAGTTGGAGGAATGAGCAGTTCTTC. Amino acids: CATSRDRGTSWRNEQFF. The full variable domain, in which reference TRBV15 and TRBJ2-1 provide the parts outside the CDR3, is DAMVIQNPRYQVTQFGKPVTLSCSQTLNHNVMYWYQQKSSQAPKLLFHYYDKDFNNEADTPDNFQSRRPNTSFCFLDIRSPGLGDTAMYLCATSRDRGTSWRNEQFFGPGTRLTVL.

The chain recombines TRBV29-1 with TRBJ1-6; 7 bases line up with TRBD1. Germline CDR1 reads SQVTM; CDR2 reads ANQGSEA. Unmatched junction bases numbered 9, after V lost 7 bases and J lost 9 bases. The CDR3 totals 13 residues. The CDR3 coding sequence is TGCAGCGCAGTGACAGGGCCAAGTTCACCCCTCCACTTT. Translation gives CSAVTGPSSPLHF. The complete variable domain, with remaining parts taken from reference TRBV29-1 and TRBJ1-6, reads SAVISQKPSRDICQRGTSLTIQCQVDSQVTMMFWYRQQPGQSLTLIATANQGSEATYESGFVIDKFPISRPNLTFSTLTVSNMSPEDSSIYLCSAVTGPSSPLHFGNGTRLTVT.

The chain recombines TRBV27 with TRBJ2-7, with TRBD1 as a possible D gene (6 bases). Germline V CDR1 and CDR2: MNHEY, SMNVEV (reference sequence). This CDR3 has 14 amino acids. With 5 bases removed from V and 0 bases from J, the gap between germline ends came to 11 bases. For the CDR3, the DNA is TGTGCCAGCAGTCCCGACAGGACCTCCTACGAGCAGTACTTC. As protein: CASSPDRTSYEQYF.

This chain connects TRBV14 to TRBJ1-2; D remains unclear. The CDR3 totals 15 residues. V lost 1 base and J 0 bases, leaving 9 bases between the germline ends. The V gene's germline CDR1 is SGHDN and CDR2 FVKESK. The CDR3 is CASSQGQAANYGYTF. For the CDR3, the DNA is TGTGCCAGCAGCCAAGGGCAGGCAGCTAACTATGGCTACACCTTC.

The rearrangement joins TRBV13 to TRBJ1-2, with TRBD1 identical over 10 bases. There are 15 residues in the CDR3. Trimming took 5 bases from V and 5 from J; bases not matched to a gene: 8. Germline-derived CDR1 and CDR2 are PRHDT and FYEKMQ (reference sequence). The CDR3 sequence: CASSRGQGRLYGYTF. CDR3 DNA sequence: TGTGCCAGCAGCAGGGGACAGGGGAGGTTGTATGGCTACACCTTC. Filled out from reference TRBV13 and TRBJ1-2, the complete variable domain reads AAGVIQSPRHLIKEKRETATLKCYPIPRHDTVYWYQQGPGQDPQFLISFYEKMQSDKGSIPDRFSAQQFSDYHSELNMSSLELGDSALYFCASSRGQGRLYGYTFGSGTRLTVV.

The chain is built from TRBV5-1 and TRBJ2-7, with D perhaps matching TRBD1 (5 bases). CDR1 and CDR2 (germline): SGHRS, YFSETQ. The CDR3 totals 15 residues. Trimming shortened V by 2 bases and J by 2 bases, and 14 bases separated the two germline ends. The CDR3 DNA follows: TGCGCCAGCAGCTTCTGGTCAGGGAAGGCCTACGAGCAGTACTTC. Translation: CASSFWSGKAYEQYF.

V is TRBV4-3 and J is TRBJ2-2; maybe TRBD1 (6 bases). CDR3 length: 14 residues. Trimming left V 5 bases short and J 1 base short, with 8 bases between. Germline-derived CDR1 and CDR2 are LGHNA and YSLEER. The CDR3 coding sequence is TGCGCCAGCAGCTCGGGACAGAACACCGGGGAGCTGTTTTTT. This translates into CASSSGQNTGELFF.

This clone was recorded only once. J is TRBJ2-1 and V is TRBV11-3; 9 bases are a match to TRBD1. Trimming cost V 5 bases and J 4 bases; bases outside gene matches: 9. The CDR3 totals 16 residues. The germline V gene has CDR1 SGHNT and CDR2 YENEEA. The CDR3 sequence: CASSPLTGTGYNEQFF. Written as DNA, the CDR3 is TGTGCCAGCAGCCCCTTAACCGGGACAGGGTACAATGAGCAGTTCTTC.

In this sample, this clone turned up a few times. The chain carries TRBV30 and TRBJ1-5, with 9 bases aligning to TRBD1. Germline CDR1 and CDR2: GTSNPN and SVGIG (reference sequence). The CDR3 covers 16 residues. The junction had 5 bases not matched to a gene; V was cut back by 0 bases and J by 2 bases. The CDR3 region has the DNA TGTGCCTGGAGTGTCGGACAGGGGATTGGCAATCAGCCCCAGCATTTT. The encoded protein is CAWSVGQGIGNQPQHF.

The chain employs TRBV7-9 and TRBJ2-1; 12 nucleotides align to TRBD2. The CDR3 is made up of 17 amino acids. Trimming cost V 5 bases and J 7 bases; bases outside gene matches: 12. Germline assignment: CDR1 SEHNR and CDR2 FQNEAQ (reference sequence). The CDR3 nucleotides read TGTGCCAGCAGCCTCCCTAGCGGGGGGGTTAGTACAAATGAGCAGTTCTTC. Encoded protein: CASSLPSGGVSTNEQFF.

The chain uses TRBV5-4 and TRBJ2-1; 8 nucleotides line up with TRBD1. The CDR3 is made up of 16 amino acids. Germline V lookup: CDR1 SGHNT, CDR2 YYREEE (reference sequence). Trimming took 4 bases from V and 4 from J; bases not matched to a gene: 10. The CDR3 DNA follows: TGTGCCAGCAGCGCTGGACAGGGATCCTGGTACAATGAGCAGTTCTTC. Its translation is CASSAGQGSWYNEQFF.

The chain uses TRBV7-2 and TRBJ2-6; D not resolved. The CDR3 has 14 residues. The germline CDR1 and CDR2 sequences are SGHTA and FQGNSA. The germline V and J ends were trimmed by 5 bases and 2 bases, with 7 bases remaining between them. The CDR3 is CASSDQAGANVLTF. The CDR3 region has the DNA TGTGCCAGCAGCGATCAGGCTGGGGCCAACGTCCTGACTTTC.

DNA for the CDR3: TGTGCCAGCAGTTTCACAGTGAATTCACCCCTCCACTTT. Residues: CASSFTVNSPLHF. J is TRBJ1-6 and V is TRBV12-3 or TRBV12-4, with D hard to call. The CDR3 spans 13 residues. The V gene lost 3 bases and the J gene lost 7 bases, with 7 bases spanning the gap.

The chain carries TRBV10-3 and TRBJ2-2; perhaps TRBD2 as D (6 bases). CDR3 length: 19 amino acids. Germline CDR1 and CDR2: ENHRY and SYGVKD. V shed 4 bases and J shed 4 bases, with 25 bases lying between them. CDR3 amino acids: CAISAGPVPSEIGTGELFF. The CDR3 DNA follows: TGTGCCATCAGTGCGGGGCCCGTCCCTAGCGAGATCGGCACCGGGGAGCTGTTTTTT.

CDR3 loop: CASSYGQDSSYEQYF. The DNA of the CDR3 is TGTGCCAGCAGTTACGGACAGGACAGCTCCTACGAGCAGTACTTC. J is TRBJ2-7 and V is TRBV6-2 or TRBV6-3, with 7 bases identical to TRBD1. The length of the CDR3 is 15 residues. The junction had 4 bases not matched to a gene; V was cut back by 2 bases and J by 0 bases. In germline, CDR1 is MNHEY, CDR2 SVGEGT.

The chain links TRBV6-5 to TRBJ2-5; D ambiguous. The V gene lost 4 bases and the J gene lost 0 bases, with 6 bases spanning the gap. Germline V gene lookup returns CDR1 MNHEY and CDR2 SVGAGI. This CDR3 comprises 13 residues. CDR3 in amino acids: CASSFQDQETQYF. The CDR3 coding sequence is TGTGCCAGCAGTTTTCAGGACCAAGAGACCCAGTACTTC.

The chain employs TRBV9 and TRBJ2-2; 7 bases line up with TRBD1. V lost 3 bases and J lost 3; bases outside the gene matches: 8. In germline, CDR1 is SGDLS, CDR2 YYNGEE. CDR3 size: 16 residues. CDR3 in amino acids: CASSAITGADTGELFF. CDR3 nucleotides: TGTGCCAGCAGCGCTATAACAGGGGCGGACACCGGGGAGCTGTTTTTT.

The gene calls are TRBV6-5 and TRBJ2-1; 12 nucleotides agree with TRBD2. Germline CDR1 is MNHEY and CDR2 is SVGAGI. V was pared by 0 bases and J by 7 bases, with 4 bases of the junction left unmatched. The CDR3 has 16 residues. The CDR3 coding sequence is TGTGCCAGCAGTTACTCGACTAGCGGGGGATGGAATGAGCAGTTCTTC. Translation: CASSYSTSGGWNEQFF.

This rearrangement joins TRBV9 to TRBJ1-2; 7 nucleotides agree with TRBD1. CDR3 length equals 15 residues. Germline CDR1 reads SGDLS; CDR2 reads YYNGEE. The V gene end was trimmed by 1 base and the J gene end by 6 bases; junction bases not matched to a gene: 9. The CDR3 sequence is CASSVYGTGVNGYTF. Here the CDR3 DNA reads TGTGCCAGCAGCGTATATGGCACAGGGGTAAATGGCTACACCTTC. Supplemented by reference TRBV9 and TRBJ1-2, the full variable domain reads DSGVTQTPKHLITATGQRVTLRCSPRSGDLSVYWYQQSLDQGLQFLIQYYNGEERAKGNILERFSAQQFPDLHSELNLSSLELGDSALYFCASSVYGTGVNGYTFGSGTRLTVV.